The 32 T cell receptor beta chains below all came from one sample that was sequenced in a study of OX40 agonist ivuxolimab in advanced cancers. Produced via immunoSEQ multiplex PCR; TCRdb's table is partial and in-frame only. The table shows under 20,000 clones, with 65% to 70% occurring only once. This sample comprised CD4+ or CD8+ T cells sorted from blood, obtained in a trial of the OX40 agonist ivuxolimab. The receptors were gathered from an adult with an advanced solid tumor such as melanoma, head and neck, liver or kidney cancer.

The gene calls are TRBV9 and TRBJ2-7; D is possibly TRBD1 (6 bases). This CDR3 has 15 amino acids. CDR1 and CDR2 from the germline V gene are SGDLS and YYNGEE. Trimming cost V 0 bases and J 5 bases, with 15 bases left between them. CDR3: CASSVGGLDLDEQYF. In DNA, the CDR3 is TGTGCCAGCAGCGTAGGGGGGCTGGATTTGGACGAGCAGTACTTC.

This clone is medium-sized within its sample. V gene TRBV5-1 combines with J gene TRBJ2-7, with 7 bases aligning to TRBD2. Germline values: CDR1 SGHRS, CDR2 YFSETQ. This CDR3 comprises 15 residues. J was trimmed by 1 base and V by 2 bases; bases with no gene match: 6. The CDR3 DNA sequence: TGCGCCAGCAGCTTAGCTAGCGGCCTTTCCTACGAGCAGTACTTC. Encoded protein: CASSLASGLSYEQYF. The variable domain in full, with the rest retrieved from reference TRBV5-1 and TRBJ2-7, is KAGVTQTPRYLIKTRGQQVTLSCSPISGHRSVSWYQQTPGQGLQFLFEYFSETQRNKGNFPGRFSGRQFSNSRSEMNVSTLELGDSALYLCASSLASGLSYEQYFGPGTRLTVT.

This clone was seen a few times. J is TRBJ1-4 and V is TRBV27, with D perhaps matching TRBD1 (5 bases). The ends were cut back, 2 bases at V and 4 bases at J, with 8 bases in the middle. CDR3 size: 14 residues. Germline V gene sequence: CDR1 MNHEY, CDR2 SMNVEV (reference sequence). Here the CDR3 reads CASSLQGFNEKLFF. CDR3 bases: TGTGCCAGCAGTTTACAGGGCTTTAATGAAAAACTGTTTTTT.

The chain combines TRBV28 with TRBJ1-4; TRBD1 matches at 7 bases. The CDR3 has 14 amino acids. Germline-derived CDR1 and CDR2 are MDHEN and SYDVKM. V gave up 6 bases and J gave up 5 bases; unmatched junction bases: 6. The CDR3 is CASRLTGTNEKLFF. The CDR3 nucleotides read TGTGCCAGCAGGCTGACAGGGACCAATGAAAAACTGTTTTTT. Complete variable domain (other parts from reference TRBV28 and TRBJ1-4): DVKVTQSSRYLVKRTGEKVFLECVQDMDHENMFWYRQDPGLGLRLIYFSYDVKMKEKGDIPEGYSVSREKKERFSLILESASTNQTSMYLCASRLTGTNEKLFFGSGTQLSVL.

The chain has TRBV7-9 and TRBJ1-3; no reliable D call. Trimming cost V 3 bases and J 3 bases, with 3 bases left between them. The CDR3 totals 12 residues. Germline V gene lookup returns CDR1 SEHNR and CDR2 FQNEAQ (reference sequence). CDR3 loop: CASSFGGNTIYF. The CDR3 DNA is TGTGCCAGCAGCTTCGGTGGAAACACCATATATTTT.

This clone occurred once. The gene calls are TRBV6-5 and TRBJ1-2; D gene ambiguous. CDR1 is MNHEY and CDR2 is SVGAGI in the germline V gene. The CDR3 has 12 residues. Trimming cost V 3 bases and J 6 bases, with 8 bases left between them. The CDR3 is CASSYGSDGYTF. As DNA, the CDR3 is TGTGCCAGCAGTTATGGATCGGATGGCTACACCTTC.

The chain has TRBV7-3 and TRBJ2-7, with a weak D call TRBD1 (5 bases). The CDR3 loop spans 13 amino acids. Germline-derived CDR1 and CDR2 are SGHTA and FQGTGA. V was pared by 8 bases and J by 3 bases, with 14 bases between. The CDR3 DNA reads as TGTGCCAGCGTGGTGTCAGGGAACTACGAGCAGTACTTC. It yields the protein CASVVSGNYEQYF.

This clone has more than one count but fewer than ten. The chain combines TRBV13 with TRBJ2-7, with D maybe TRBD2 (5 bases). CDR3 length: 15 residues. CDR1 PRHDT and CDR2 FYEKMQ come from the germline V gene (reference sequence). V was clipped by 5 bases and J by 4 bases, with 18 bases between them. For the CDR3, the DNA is TGTGCCAGCAGCCTACTCGGGGAAGGACCGTACGAGCAGTACTTC. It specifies CASSLLGEGPYEQYF. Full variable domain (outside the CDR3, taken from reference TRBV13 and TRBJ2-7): AAGVIQSPRHLIKEKRETATLKCYPIPRHDTVYWYQQGPGQDPQFLISFYEKMQSDKGSIPDRFSAQQFSDYHSELNMSSLELGDSALYFCASSLLGEGPYEQYFGPGTRLTVT.

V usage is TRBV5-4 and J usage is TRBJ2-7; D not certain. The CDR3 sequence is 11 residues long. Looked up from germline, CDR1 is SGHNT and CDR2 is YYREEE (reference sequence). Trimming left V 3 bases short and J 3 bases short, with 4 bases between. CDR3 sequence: CASSSIYEQYF. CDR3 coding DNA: TGTGCCAGCAGCTCCATCTACGAGCAGTACTTC.

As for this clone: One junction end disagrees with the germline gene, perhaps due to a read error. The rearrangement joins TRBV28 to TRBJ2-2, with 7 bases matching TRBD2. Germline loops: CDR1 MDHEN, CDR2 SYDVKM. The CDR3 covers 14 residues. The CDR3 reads CASSSSGQGGGLFF. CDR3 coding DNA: TGTGCCAGCAGTTCCTCCGGTCAGGGCGGGGGGCTGTTTTTT.

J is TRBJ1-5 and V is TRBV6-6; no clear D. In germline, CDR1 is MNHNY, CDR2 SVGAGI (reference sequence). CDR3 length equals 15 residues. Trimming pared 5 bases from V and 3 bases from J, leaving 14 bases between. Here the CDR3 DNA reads TGTGCCAGCAGTCCCAGCCGGGTCGCCAATCAGCCCCAGCATTTT. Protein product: CASSPSRVANQPQHF.

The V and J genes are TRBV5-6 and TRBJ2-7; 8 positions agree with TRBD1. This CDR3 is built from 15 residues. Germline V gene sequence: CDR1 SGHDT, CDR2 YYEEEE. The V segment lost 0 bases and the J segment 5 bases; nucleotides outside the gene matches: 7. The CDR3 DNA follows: TGTGCCAGCAGCTTGGCGGGCCAGGGGGCCAACGAGCAGTACTTC. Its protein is CASSLAGQGANEQYF.

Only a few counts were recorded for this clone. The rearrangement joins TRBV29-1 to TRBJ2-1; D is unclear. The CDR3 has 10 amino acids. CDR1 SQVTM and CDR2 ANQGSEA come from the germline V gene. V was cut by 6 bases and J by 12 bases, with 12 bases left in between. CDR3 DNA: TGCAGCGTCCTTAAGGGTGGGCAGTTCTTC. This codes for CSVLKGGQFF.

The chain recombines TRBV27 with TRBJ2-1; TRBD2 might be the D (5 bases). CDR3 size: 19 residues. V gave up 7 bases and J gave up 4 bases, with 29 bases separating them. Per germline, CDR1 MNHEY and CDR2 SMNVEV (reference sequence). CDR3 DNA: TGTGCCAGCACCCCTTATCCCGGGGTACGGGCAGTAACTTACAATGAGCAGTTCTTC. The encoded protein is CASTPYPGVRAVTYNEQFF.

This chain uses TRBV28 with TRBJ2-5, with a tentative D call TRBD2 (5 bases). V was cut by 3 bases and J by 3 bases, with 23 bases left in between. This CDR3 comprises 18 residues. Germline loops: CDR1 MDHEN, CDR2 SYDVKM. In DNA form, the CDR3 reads TGTGCCAGCAGTTTCTCTTCCCGGGGTGAAGCGGACGAAGAGACCCAGTACTTC. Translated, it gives CASSFSSRGEADEETQYF. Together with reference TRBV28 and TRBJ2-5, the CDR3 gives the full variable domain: DVKVTQSSRYLVKRTGEKVFLECVQDMDHENMFWYRQDPGLGLRLIYFSYDVKMKEKGDIPEGYSVSREKKERFSLILESASTNQTSMYLCASSFSSRGEADEETQYFGPGTRLLVL.

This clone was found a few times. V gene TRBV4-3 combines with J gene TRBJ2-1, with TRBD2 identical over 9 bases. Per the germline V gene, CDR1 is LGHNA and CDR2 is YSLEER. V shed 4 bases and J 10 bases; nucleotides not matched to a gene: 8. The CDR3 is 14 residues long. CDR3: CASSRLADNREQFF. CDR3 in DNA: TGCGCCAGCAGCCGACTAGCGGACAATCGGGAGCAGTTCTTC.

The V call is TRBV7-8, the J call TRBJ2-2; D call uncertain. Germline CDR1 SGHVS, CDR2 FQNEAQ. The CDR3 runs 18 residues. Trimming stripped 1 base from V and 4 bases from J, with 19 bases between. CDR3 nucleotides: TGTGCCAGCAGCTTAGGGGTCGATCAGGAGCGTGGCACCGGGGAGCTGTTTTTT. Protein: CASSLGVDQERGTGELFF. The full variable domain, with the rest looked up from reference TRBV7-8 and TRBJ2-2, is GAGVSQSPRYKVAKRGQDVALRCDPISGHVSLFWYQQALGQGPEFLTYFQNEAQLDKSGLPSDRFFAERPEGSVSTLKIQRTQQEDSAVYLCASSLGVDQERGTGELFFGEGSRLTVL.

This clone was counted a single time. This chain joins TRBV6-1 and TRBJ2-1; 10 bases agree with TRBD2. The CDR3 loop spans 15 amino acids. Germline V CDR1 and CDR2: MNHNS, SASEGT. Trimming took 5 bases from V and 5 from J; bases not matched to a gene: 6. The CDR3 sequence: CASSTLAGEHNEQFF. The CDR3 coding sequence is TGTGCCAGCAGTACCCTAGCGGGAGAACACAATGAGCAGTTCTTC.

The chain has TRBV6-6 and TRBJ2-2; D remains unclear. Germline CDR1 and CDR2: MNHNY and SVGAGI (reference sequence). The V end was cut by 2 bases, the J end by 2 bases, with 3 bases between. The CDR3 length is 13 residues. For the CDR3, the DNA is TGTGCCAGCAGTTACCTTAACACCGGGGAGCTGTTTTTT. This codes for CASSYLNTGELFF.

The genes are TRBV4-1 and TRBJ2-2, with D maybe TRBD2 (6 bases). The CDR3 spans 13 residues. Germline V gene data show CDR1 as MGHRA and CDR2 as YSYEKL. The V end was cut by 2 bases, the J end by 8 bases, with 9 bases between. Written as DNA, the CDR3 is TGCGCCAGCAGCCAAACACTAGCTGGGGAGCTGTTTTTT. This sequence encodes CASSQTLAGELFF.

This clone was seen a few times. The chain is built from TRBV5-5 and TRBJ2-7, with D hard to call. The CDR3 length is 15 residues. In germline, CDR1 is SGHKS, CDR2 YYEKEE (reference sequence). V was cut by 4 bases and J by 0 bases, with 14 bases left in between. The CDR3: CASSPNPASSYEQYF. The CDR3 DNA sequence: TGTGCCAGCAGCCCCAACCCCGCTAGCTCCTACGAGCAGTACTTC.

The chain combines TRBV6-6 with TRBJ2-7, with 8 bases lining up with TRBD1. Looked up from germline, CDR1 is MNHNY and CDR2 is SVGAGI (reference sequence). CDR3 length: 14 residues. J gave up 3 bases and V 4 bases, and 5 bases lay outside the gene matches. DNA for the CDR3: TGTGCCAGCAGTTGGGGGACAGGAGTCTACGAGCAGTACTTC. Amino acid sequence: CASSWGTGVYEQYF.

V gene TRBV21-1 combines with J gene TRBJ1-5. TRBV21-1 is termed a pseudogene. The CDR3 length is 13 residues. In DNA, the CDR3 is TGTGCCAGCAGCAGGGAGGGGAATCAGCCCCAGCATTTT. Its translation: CASSREGNQPQHF.

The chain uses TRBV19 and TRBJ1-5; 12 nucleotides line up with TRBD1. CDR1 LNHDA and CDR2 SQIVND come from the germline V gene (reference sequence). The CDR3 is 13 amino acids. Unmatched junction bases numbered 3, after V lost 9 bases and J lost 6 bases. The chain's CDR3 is CASGTGGGQPQHF. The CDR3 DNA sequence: TGTGCCAGCGGGACAGGGGGCGGTCAGCCCCAGCATTTT.

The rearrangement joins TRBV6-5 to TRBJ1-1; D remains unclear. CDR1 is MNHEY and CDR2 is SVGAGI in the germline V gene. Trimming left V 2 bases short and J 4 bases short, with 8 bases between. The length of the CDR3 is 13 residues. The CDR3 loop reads CASSYTQSTEAFF. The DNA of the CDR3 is TGTGCCAGCAGTTACACGCAGAGCACTGAAGCTTTCTTT.

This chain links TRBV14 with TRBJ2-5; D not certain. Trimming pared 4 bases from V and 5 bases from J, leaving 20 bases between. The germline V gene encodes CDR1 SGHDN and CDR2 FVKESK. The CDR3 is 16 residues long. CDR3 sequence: CASSPRLNFPEETQYF. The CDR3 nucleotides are TGTGCCAGCAGCCCGCGACTTAACTTCCCCGAGGAGACCCAGTACTTC.

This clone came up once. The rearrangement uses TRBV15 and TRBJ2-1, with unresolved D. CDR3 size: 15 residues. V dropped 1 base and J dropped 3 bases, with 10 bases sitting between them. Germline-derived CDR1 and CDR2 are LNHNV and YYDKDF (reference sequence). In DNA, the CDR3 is TGTGCCACCAGCAGAGGAACGAGCGACTACAATGAGCAGTTCTTC. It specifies CATSRGTSDYNEQFF.

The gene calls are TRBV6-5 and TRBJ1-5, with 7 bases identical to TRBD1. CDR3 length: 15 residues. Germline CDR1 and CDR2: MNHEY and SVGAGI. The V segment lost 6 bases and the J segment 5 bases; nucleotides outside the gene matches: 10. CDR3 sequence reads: CASRLLDRADQPQHF. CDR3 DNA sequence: TGTGCCAGCAGATTATTAGACAGGGCGGATCAGCCCCAGCATTTT.

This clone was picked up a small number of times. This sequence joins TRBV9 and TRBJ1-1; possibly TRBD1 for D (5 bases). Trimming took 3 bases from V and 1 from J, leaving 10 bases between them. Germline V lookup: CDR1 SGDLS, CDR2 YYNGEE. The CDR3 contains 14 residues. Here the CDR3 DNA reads TGTGCCAGCAGCGCAGGGAGTGGGAACACTGAAGCTTTCTTT. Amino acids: CASSAGSGNTEAFF.

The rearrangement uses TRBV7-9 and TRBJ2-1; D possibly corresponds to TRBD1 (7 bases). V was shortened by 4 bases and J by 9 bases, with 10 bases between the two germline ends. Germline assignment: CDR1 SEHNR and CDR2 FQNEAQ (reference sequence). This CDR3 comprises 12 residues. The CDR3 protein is CASSSQGGEQFF. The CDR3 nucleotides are TGTGCCAGCAGCTCCCAGGGGGGTGAGCAGTTCTTC. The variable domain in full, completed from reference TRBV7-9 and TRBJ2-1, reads DTGVSQNPRHKITKRGQNVTFRCDPISEHNRLYWYRQTLGQGPEFLTYFQNEAQLEKSRLLSDRFSAERPKGSFSTLEIQRTEQGDSAMYLCASSSQGGEQFFGPGTRLTVL.

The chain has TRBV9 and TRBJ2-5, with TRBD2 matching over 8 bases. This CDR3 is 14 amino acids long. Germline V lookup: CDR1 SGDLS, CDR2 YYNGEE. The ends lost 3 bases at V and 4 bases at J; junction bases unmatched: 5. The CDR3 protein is CASSGRRGAETQYF. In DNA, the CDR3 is TGTGCCAGCAGCGGGAGGCGGGGGGCAGAGACCCAGTACTTC.

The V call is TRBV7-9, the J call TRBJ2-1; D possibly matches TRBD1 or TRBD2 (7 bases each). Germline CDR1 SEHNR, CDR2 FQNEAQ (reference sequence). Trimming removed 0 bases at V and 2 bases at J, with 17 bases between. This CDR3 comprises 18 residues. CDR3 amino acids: CASSLAGGTEKTYNEQFF. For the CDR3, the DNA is TGTGCCAGCAGCTTAGCGGGGGGGACAGAAAAAACCTACAATGAGCAGTTCTTC.